This entry lists 14 T cell receptor beta chains sequenced from one sample in a study of blood T cell repertoires in COVID-19. The repertoire was sequenced with immunoSEQ multiplex PCR; TCRdb's copy has only in-frame clones and lacks some. The sample records approximately 76,000 clones, around 85% being singletons. The sequenced sample consisted of peripheral blood. The receptors were gathered from a man aged 30 to 45 with acute or convalescent COVID-19.

CDR3 DNA: TGTGCCATCAGTGAGTCTTCAGGGAATAGTGAGCAGTTCTTC. It encodes CAISESSGNSEQFF. The chain has TRBV10-3 and TRBJ2-1, with D perhaps TRBD1 (5 bases). Per the germline V gene, CDR1 is ENHRY and CDR2 is SYGVKD. The CDR3 contains 14 residues. V was cut by 0 bases and J by 9 bases, with 12 bases left in between.

Concerning this clone: One end of the junction does not line up with germline, which may come from a read error. This chain uses TRBV28 with TRBJ2-7; a possible D gene is TRBD2 (5 bases). In germline, CDR1 is MDHEN, CDR2 SYDVKM. CDR3 length: 11 amino acids. The CDR3 sequence is CASSYDLAGDF. DNA for the CDR3: TGTGCCAGCAGCTACGACTTGGCGGGTGACTTC.

The chain combines TRBV4-3 with TRBJ1-2; a possible D gene is TRBD1 (6 bases). This CDR3 contains 16 residues. V was trimmed by 1 base and J by 2 bases, leaving 14 bases between them. Germline assignment: CDR1 LGHNA and CDR2 YSLEER. The CDR3 sequence: CASSQGTGFANYGYTF. The CDR3 nucleotides are TGCGCCAGCAGCCAAGGAACAGGGTTCGCGAACTATGGCTACACCTTC.

J is TRBJ2-1 and V is TRBV2, with D uncertain. CDR3 length equals 11 residues. Germline CDR1 is SNHLY and CDR2 is FYNNEI. V was pared by 6 bases and J by 10 bases, with 10 bases between. The CDR3 here is CASSLQAEQFF. Here the CDR3 DNA reads TGTGCCAGCAGCCTCCAAGCCGAGCAGTTCTTC. The whole variable domain, filled in from reference TRBV2 and TRBJ2-1, reads EPEVTQTPSHQVTQMGQEVILRCVPISNHLYFYWYRQILGQKVEFLVSFYNNEISEKSEIFDDQFSVERPDGSNFTLKIRSTKLEDSAMYFCASSLQAEQFFGPGTRLTVL.

This clone has more than one count but fewer than ten. The chain links TRBV6-5 to TRBJ2-7; weak D call: TRBD1 (7 bases). The CDR3 length is 15 residues. Germline V gene lookup returns CDR1 MNHEY and CDR2 SVGAGI. The V gene lost 6 bases and the J gene lost 0 bases, with 15 bases spanning the gap. The DNA for the CDR3 is TGTGCCAGCAGGAACGGAGGGGGCGGCTCCTACGAGCAGTACTTC. Amino acid sequence: CASRNGGGGSYEQYF.

CDR3 DNA: TGTGCCAGCAGTTTGGGGGCCGCCCAGGGCTCCCTTGGCTACACCTTC. Translation: CASSLGAAQGSLGYTF. This rearrangement joins TRBV28 to TRBJ1-2; D possibly corresponds to TRBD1 (6 bases). Germline CDR1 and CDR2: MDHEN and SYDVKM. This CDR3 has 16 amino acids. Trimming left V 3 bases short and J 7 bases short, with 21 bases between.

This chain connects TRBV19 to TRBJ2-2; TRBD2 aligns across 8 bases. V was pared by 7 bases and J by 1 base, with 8 bases of the junction left unmatched. The CDR3 runs 16 residues. Per the germline V gene, CDR1 is LNHDA and CDR2 is SQIVND (reference sequence). The chain's CDR3 is CASTSGLAENTGELFF. The CDR3 region has the DNA TGTGCCAGTACTTCTGGACTAGCTGAGAACACCGGGGAGCTGTTTTTT.

The chain combines TRBV21-1 with TRBJ1-5; TRBD1 was called by the table and not checked on the DNA. TRBV21-1 is given as a pseudogene. The CDR3 runs 16 residues. The CDR3 region has the DNA TGTGCCAGCGGACACCCTCCCTGTAGGAGCAATCAGCCCCAGCATTTT. Translation gives CASGHPPCRSNQPQHF.

V gene TRBV7-8 combines with J gene TRBJ1-5, with 9 positions matching TRBD1. Trimming cost V 5 bases and J 3 bases; bases outside gene matches: 5. This CDR3 has 15 residues. CDR1 is SGHVS, CDR2 FQNEAQ, per germline. The DNA of the CDR3 is TGTGCCAGCAGCCTGGGACAGGGCAACAATCAGCCCCAGCATTTT. Encoded protein: CASSLGQGNNQPQHF.

The chain combines TRBV27 with TRBJ2-1; D perhaps matches TRBD2 (6 bases). Germline V lookup: CDR1 MNHEY, CDR2 SMNVEV (reference sequence). The ends were cut back, 0 bases at V and 10 bases at J, with 10 bases in the middle. This CDR3 contains 13 residues. CDR3 bases: TGTGCCAGCAGTTTATCGGGGCGGGGCGAGCAGTTCTTC. Encoded protein: CASSLSGRGEQFF.

This chain connects TRBV18 to TRBJ2-2, with D perhaps matching TRBD2 (5 bases). With 10 bases removed from V and 6 bases from J, the gap between germline ends came to 15 bases. This CDR3 contains 13 residues. CDR1 and CDR2 (germline): KGHSH, LQKENI. CDR3 sequence reads: CAMAERAAGELFF. CDR3 coding DNA: TGTGCCATGGCCGAGAGGGCGGCCGGGGAGCTGTTTTTT.

V is TRBV3-1 (or the pseudogene TRBV3-2) and J is TRBJ2-4, with 8 bases matching TRBD2. Germline V lookup: CDR1 LGHDT, CDR2 YNNKEL (reference sequence). CDR3 size: 14 residues. V trimming: 2 bases; J trimming: 9 bases; junction bases outside the gene matches: 6. This chain's CDR3 is CASSQRASGGIQYF. The CDR3 DNA reads as TGTGCCAGCAGCCAAAGGGCGAGCGGGGGCATTCAGTACTTC.

The chain has TRBV6-2 or TRBV6-3 and TRBJ2-1, with 12 nucleotides matching TRBD2. CDR1 is MNHEY and CDR2 is SVGEGT in the germline V gene. The trim removed 2 bases at V and 6 bases at J, leaving 17 bases unmatched. CDR3 length: 20 amino acids. CDR3 amino acids: CASSYVGLAGPPNLINEQFF. The CDR3 DNA reads as TGTGCCAGCAGTTACGTAGGACTAGCGGGGCCCCCGAACCTTATCAATGAGCAGTTCTTC.

The chain links TRBV28 to TRBJ1-2, with 8 bases matching TRBD1. V dropped 2 bases and J dropped 3; count of bases not matched to a gene: 5. The germline V gene encodes CDR1 MDHEN and CDR2 SYDVKM. The CDR3 runs 15 residues. CDR3 nucleotides: TGTGCCAGCAGTTTAAACAGGGGGGTCGACTATGGCTACACCTTC. Translated, it gives CASSLNRGVDYGYTF.